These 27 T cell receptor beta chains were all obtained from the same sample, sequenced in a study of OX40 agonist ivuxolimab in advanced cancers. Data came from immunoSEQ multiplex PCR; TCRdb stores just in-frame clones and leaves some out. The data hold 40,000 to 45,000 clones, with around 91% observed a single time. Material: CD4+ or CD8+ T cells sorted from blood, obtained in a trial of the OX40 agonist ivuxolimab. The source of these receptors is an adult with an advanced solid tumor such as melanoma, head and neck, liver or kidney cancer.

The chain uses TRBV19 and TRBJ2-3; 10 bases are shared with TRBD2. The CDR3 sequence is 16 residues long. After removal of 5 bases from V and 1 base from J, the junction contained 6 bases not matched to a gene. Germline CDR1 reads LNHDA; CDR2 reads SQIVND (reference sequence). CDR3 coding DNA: TGTGCCAGTAGTCCTTCAAGCGGGGGGGGCACAGATACGCAGTATTTT. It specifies CASSPSSGGGTDTQYF.

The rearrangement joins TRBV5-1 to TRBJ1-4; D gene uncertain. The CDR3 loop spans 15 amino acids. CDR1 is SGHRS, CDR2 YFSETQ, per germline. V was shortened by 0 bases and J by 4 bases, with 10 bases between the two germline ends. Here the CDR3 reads CASSLAVSGNEKLFF. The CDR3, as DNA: TGCGCCAGCAGCTTGGCGGTGTCGGGTAATGAAAAACTGTTTTTT.

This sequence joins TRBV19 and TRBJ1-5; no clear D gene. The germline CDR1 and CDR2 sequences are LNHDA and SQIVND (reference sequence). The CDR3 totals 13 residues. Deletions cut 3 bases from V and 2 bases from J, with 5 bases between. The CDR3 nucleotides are TGTGCCAGTAGTATCGCAGGCAATCAGCCCCAGCATTTT. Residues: CASSIAGNQPQHF.

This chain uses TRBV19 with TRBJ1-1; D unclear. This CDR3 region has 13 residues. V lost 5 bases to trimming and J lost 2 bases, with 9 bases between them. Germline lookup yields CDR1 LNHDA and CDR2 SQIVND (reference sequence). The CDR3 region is CASSETRNTEAFF. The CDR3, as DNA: TGTGCCAGTAGTGAGACCCGAAACACTGAAGCTTTCTTT.

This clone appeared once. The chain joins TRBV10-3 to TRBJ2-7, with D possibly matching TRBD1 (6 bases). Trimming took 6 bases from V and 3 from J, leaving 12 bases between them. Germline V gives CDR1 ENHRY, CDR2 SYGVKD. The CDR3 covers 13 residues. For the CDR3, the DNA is TGTGCCATCAGCAACGACAGGAACTACGAGCAGTACTTC. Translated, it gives CAISNDRNYEQYF.

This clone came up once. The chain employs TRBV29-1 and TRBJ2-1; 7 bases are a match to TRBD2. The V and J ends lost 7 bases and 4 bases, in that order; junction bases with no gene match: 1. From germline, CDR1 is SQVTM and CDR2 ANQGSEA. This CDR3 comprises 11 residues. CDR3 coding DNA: TGCAGCGCTAGCGGTTACAATGAGCAGTTCTTC. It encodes CSASGYNEQFF.

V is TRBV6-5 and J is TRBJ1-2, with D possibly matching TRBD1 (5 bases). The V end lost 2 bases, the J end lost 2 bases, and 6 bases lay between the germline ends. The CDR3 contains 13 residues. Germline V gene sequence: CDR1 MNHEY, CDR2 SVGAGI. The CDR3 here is CASSYRDNYGYTF. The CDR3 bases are TGTGCCAGCAGTTACCGGGACAACTATGGCTACACCTTC.

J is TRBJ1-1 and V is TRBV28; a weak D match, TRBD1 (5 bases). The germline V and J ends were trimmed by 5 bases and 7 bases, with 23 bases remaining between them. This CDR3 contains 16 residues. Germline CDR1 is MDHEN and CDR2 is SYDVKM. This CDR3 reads CASSESNRAGRDEAFF. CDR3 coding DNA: TGTGCCAGCAGTGAGTCAAATCGAGCAGGGCGGGATGAAGCTTTCTTT.

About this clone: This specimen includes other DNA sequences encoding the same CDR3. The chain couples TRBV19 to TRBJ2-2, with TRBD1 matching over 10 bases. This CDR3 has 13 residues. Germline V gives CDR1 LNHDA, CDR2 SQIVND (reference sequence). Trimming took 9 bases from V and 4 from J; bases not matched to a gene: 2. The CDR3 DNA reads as TGTGCCAGCCGGGACAGGGGCACCGGGGAGCTGTTTTTT. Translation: CASRDRGTGELFF. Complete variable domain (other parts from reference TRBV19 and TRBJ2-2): DGGITQSPKYLFRKEGQNVTLSCEQNLNHDAMYWYRQDPGQGLRLIYYSQIVNDFQKGDIAEGYSVSREKKESFPLTVTSAQKNPTAFYLCASRDRGTGELFFGEGSRLTVL.

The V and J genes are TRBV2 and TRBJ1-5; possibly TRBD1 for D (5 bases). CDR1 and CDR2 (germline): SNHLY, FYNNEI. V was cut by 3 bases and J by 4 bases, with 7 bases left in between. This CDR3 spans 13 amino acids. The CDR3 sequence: CASSDGGNQPQHF. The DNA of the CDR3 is TGTGCCAGCAGTGACGGGGGTAATCAGCCCCAGCATTTT.

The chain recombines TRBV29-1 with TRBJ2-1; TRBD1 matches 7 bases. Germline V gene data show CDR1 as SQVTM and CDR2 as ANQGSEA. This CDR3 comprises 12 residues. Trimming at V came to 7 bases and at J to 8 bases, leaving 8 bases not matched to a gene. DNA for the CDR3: TGCAGCGCAAACGACAGGGTTGATGAGCAGTTCTTC. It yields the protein CSANDRVDEQFF.

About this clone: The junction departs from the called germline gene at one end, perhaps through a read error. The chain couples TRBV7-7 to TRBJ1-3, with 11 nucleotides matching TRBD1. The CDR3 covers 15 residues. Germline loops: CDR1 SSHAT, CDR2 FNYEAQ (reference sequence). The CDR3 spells CASSQDRGRGNTIYF. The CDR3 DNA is TGTGCTAGCAGCCAGGACAGGGGGCGAGGAAACACCATATATTTT. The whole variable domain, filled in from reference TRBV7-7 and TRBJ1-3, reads GAGVSQSPRYKVTKRGQDVTLRCDPISSHATLYWYQQALGQGPEFLTYFNYEAQPDKSGLPSDRFSAERPEGSISTLTIQRTEQRDSAMYRCASSQDRGRGNTIYFGEGSWLTVV.

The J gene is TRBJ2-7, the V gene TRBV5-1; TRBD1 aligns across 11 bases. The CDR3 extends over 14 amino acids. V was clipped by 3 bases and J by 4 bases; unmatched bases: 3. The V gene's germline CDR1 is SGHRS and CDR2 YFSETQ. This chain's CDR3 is CASSWTGGIYEQYF. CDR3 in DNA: TGCGCCAGCAGCTGGACAGGGGGCATATACGAGCAGTACTTC.

The DNA of the CDR3 is TGTGCCAGGGGCGGGCTAGCGGGATTAGACGAGCAGTACTTC. Encoded protein: CARGGLAGLDEQYF. V is TRBV21-1 and J is TRBJ2-7; the D call in the table, TRBD2, was not verified against the DNA. TRBV21-1 is a pseudogene locus. The CDR3 has 14 amino acids.

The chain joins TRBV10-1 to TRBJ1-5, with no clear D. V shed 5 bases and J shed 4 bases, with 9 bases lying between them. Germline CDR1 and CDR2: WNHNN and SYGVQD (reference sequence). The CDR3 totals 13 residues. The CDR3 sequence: CASSPDGNQPQHF. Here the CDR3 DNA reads TGCGCCAGCAGTCCGGACGGGAATCAGCCCCAGCATTTT.

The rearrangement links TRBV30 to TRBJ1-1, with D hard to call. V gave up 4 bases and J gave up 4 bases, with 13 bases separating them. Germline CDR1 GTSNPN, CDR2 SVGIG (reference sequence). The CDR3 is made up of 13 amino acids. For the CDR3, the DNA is TGTGCCTGGAAGGTTTTAACGGGCACTGAAGCTTTCTTT. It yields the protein CAWKVLTGTEAFF.

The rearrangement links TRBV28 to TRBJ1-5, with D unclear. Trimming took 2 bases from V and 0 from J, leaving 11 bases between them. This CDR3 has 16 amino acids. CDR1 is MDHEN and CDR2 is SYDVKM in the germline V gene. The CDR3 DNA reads TGTGCCAGCAGTTTAAGGACGGGAGATAGCAATCAGCCCCAGCATTTT. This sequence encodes CASSLRTGDSNQPQHF. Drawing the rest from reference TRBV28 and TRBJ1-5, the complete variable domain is DVKVTQSSRYLVKRTGEKVFLECVQDMDHENMFWYRQDPGLGLRLIYFSYDVKMKEKGDIPEGYSVSREKKERFSLILESASTNQTSMYLCASSLRTGDSNQPQHFGDGTRLSIL.

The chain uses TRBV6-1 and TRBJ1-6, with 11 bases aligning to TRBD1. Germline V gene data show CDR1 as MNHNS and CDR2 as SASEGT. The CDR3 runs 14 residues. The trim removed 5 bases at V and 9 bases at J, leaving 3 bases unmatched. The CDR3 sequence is CASSTGQGASPLHF. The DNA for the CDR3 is TGTGCCAGCAGTACCGGACAGGGGGCTTCACCCCTCCACTTT.

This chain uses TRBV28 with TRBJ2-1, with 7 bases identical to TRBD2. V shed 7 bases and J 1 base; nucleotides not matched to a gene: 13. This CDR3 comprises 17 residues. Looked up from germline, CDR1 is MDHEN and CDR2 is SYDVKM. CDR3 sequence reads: CASTPPRAGWSYNEQFF. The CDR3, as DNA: TGTGCCAGCACTCCCCCGAGAGCGGGATGGTCCTACAATGAGCAGTTCTTC. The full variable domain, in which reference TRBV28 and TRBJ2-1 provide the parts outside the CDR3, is DVKVTQSSRYLVKRTGEKVFLECVQDMDHENMFWYRQDPGLGLRLIYFSYDVKMKEKGDIPEGYSVSREKKERFSLILESASTNQTSMYLCASTPPRAGWSYNEQFFGPGTRLTVL.

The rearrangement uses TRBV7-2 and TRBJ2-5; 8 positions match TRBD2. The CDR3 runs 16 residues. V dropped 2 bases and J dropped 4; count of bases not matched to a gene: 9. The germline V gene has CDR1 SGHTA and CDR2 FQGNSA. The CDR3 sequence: CASSLSSGGARETQYF. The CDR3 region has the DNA TGTGCCAGCAGCTTATCTTCCGGGGGGGCCCGAGAGACCCAGTACTTC.

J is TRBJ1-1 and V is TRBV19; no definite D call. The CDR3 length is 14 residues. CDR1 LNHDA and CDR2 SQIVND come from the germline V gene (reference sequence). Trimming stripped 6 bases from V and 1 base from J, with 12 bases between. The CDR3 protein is CASRSRTGNTEAFF. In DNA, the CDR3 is TGTGCCAGTAGGAGTCGGACGGGGAACACTGAAGCTTTCTTT.

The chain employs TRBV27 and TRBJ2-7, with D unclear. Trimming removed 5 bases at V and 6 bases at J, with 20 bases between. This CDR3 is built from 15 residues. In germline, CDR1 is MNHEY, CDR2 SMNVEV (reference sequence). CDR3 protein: CASSPSLATATEQYF. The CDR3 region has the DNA TGTGCCAGCAGTCCCTCCCTCGCCACCGCTACCGAGCAGTACTTC.

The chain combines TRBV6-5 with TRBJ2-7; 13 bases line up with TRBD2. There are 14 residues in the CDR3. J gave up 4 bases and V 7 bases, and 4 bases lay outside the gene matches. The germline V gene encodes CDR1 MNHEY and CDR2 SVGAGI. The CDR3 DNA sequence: TGTGCCAGCACAGGGACTAGCGGGACGTACGAGCAGTACTTC. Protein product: CASTGTSGTYEQYF.

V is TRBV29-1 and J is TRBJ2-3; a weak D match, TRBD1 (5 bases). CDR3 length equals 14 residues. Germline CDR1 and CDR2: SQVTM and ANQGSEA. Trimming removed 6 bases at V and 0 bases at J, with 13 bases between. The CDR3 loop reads CSVGWGRSTDTQYF. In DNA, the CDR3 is TGCAGCGTGGGATGGGGCCGTAGCACAGATACGCAGTATTTT.

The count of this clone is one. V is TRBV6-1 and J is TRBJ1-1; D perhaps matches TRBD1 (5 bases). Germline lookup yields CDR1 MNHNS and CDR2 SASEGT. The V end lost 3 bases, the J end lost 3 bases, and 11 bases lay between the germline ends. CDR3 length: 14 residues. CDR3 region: CASSEGSGHTEAFF. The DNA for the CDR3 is TGTGCCAGCAGTGAGGGCTCGGGACACACTGAAGCTTTCTTT.

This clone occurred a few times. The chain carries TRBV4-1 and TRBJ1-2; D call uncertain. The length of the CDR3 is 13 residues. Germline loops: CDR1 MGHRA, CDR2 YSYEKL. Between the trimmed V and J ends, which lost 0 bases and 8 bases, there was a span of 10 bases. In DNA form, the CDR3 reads TGCGCCAGCAGCCAAGACAGGACCAGCGGCTACACCTTC. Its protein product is CASSQDRTSGYTF.

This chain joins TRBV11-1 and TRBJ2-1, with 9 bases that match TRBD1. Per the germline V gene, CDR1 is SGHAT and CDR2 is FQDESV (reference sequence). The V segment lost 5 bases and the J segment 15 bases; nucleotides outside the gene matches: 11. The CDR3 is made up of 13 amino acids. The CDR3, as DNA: TGTGCCAGCAGCCGGACAGGGGTGAGGGAGGGGTTCTTC. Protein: CASSRTGVREGFF. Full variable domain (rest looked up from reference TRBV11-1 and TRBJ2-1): EAEVAQSPRYKITEKSQAVAFWCDPISGHATLYWYRQILGQGPELLVQFQDESVVDDSQLPKDRFSAERLKGVDSTLKIQPAELGDSAMYLCASSRTGVREGFFGPGTRLTVL.